The source of this TCR beta chain is a study of beta chain features in type 1 diabetes. The germline V gene has CDR1 LNHDA and CDR2 SQIVND (reference sequence). V lost 3 bases to trimming and J lost 8 bases, with 13 bases between them. This CDR3 contains 13 residues. All of the isolated RNA was reverse transcribed, so expressed TCRB transcripts were sequenced. Sequenced by immunoSEQ multiplex PCR; TCRdb stores in-frame clones only, minus some. In the table there are nearly 350,000 clones, 8% of which are singletons. The sample holds a few counts of this clone. Sorted CD4+ subsets: naive, central memory, regulatory, stem cell-like memory (CD45RO/CCR7/CD25/CD127/CD95/CD27 panel). Purities over 98% were achieved in all sorted populations.

This chain joins TRBV19 and TRBJ1-2, with D possibly matching TRBD1 (5 bases). The receptor was derived from a woman younger than 35 in good health. The specimen sequenced was central memory CD4+ T cells from blood. The chain's CDR3 is CASSIMQGGGYTF. The CDR3 DNA is TGTGCCAGTAGTATCATGCAGGGTGGCGGCTACACCTTC.